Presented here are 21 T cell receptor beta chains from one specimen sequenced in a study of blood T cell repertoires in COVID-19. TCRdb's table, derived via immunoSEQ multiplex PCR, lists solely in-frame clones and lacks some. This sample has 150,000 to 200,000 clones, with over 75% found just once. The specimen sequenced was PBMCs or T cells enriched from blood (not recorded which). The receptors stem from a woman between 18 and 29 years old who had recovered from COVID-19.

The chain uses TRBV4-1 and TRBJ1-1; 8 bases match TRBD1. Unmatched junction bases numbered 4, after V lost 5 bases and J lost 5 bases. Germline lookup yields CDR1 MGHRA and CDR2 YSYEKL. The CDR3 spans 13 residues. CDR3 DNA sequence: TGCGCCAGCAGCAAGCAGGGGGCAACTGAAGCTTTCTTT. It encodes CASSKQGATEAFF.

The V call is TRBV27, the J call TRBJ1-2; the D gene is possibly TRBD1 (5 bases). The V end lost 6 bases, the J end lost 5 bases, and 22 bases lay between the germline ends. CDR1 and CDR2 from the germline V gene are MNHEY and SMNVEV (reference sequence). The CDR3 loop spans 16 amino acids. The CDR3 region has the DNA TGTGCCAGCAGCCAAACTATCACAGGTCTCCCTTATGGCTACACCTTC. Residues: CASSQTITGLPYGYTF.

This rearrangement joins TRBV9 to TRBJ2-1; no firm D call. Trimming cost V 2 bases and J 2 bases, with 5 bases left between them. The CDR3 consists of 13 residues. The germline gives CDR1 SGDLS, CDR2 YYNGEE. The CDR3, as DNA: TGTGCCAGCAGCGTTGACACCTACAATGAGCAGTTCTTC. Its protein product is CASSVDTYNEQFF. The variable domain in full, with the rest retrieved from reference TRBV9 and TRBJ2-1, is DSGVTQTPKHLITATGQRVTLRCSPRSGDLSVYWYQQSLDQGLQFLIQYYNGEERAKGNILERFSAQQFPDLHSELNLSSLELGDSALYFCASSVDTYNEQFFGPGTRLTVL.

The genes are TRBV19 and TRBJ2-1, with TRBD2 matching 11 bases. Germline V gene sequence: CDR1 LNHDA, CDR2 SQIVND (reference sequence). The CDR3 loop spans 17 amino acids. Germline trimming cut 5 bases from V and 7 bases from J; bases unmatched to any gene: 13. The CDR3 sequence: CASSGTVAGGPGNEQFF. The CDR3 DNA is TGTGCCAGTAGTGGAACAGTAGCGGGAGGGCCTGGGAATGAGCAGTTCTTC.

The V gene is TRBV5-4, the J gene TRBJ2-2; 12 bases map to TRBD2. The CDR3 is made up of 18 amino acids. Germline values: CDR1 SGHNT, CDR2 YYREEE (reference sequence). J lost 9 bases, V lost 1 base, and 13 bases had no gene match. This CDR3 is CASSLFNGASGGARELFF. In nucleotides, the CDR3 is TGTGCCAGCAGCTTGTTCAACGGGGCTAGCGGGGGGGCGAGGGAGCTGTTTTTT.

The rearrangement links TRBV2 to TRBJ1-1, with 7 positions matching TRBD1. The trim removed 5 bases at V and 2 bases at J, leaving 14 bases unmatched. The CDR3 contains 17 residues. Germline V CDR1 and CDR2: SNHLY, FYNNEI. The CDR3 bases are TGTGCCAGCAGTTACGGGAGGGTCAGGGGGAGAAACACTGAAGCTTTCTTT. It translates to CASSYGRVRGRNTEAFF.

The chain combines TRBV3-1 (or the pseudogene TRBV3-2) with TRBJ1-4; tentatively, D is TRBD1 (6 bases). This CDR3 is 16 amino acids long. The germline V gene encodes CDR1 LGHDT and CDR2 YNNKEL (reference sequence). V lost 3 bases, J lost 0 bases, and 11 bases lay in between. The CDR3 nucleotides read TGTGCCAGCAGCCACGGACAGATAGCAACTAATGAAAAACTGTTTTTT. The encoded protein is CASSHGQIATNEKLFF.

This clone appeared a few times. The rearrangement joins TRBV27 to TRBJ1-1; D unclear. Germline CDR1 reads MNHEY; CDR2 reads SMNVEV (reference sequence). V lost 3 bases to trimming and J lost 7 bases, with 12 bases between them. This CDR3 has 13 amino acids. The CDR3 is CASSLQGVGEAFF. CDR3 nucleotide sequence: TGTGCCAGCAGTTTGCAAGGAGTCGGTGAAGCTTTCTTT.

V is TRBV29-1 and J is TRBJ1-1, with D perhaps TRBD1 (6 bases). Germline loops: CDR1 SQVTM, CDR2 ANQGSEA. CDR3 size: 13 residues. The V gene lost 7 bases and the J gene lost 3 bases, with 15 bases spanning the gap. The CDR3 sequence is CSAQQGMDTEAFF. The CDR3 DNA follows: TGCAGCGCCCAACAGGGCATGGACACTGAAGCTTTCTTT.

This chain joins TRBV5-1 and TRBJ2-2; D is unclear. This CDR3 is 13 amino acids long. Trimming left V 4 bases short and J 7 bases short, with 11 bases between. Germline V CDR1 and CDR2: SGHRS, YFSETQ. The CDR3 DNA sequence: TGCGCCAGCAGCCCCCTAGATGTCGGGGAGCTGTTTTTT. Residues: CASSPLDVGELFF.

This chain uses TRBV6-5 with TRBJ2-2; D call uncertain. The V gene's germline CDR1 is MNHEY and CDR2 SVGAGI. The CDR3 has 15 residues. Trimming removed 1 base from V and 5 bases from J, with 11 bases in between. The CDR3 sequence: CASSYLTLETGELFF. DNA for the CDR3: TGTGCCAGCAGTTACTTAACGCTGGAGACCGGGGAGCTGTTTTTT.

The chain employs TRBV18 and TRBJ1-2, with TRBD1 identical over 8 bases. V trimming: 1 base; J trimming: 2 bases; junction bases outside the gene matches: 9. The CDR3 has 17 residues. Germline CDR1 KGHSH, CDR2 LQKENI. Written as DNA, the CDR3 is TGTGCCAGCTCACCACTCTCCGGGACAGGAGTAAACTATGGCTACACCTTC. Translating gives CASSPLSGTGVNYGYTF.

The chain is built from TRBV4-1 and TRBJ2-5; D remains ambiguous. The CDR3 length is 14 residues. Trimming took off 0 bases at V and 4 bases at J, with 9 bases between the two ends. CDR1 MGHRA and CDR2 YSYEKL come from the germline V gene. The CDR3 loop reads CASSQDRRLETQYF. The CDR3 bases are TGCGCCAGCAGCCAAGATCGGAGACTAGAGACCCAGTACTTC.

CDR3 DNA sequence: TGTGCCAGCAGGCGGGGGACAGGGGGCACTGAAGCTTTCTTT. Its protein product is CASRRGTGGTEAFF. The chain employs TRBV2 and TRBJ1-1; 11 positions match TRBD1. CDR3 size: 14 residues. The germline V gene encodes CDR1 SNHLY and CDR2 FYNNEI. Trimming cost V 6 bases and J 4 bases; bases outside gene matches: 4.

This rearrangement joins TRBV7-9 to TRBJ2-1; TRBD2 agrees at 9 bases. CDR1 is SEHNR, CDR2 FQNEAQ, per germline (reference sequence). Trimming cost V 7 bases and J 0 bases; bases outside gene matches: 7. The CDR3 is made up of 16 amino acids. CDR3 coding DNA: TGTGCCAGCACCCTTAGCGGGAGCAGCTCCTACAATGAGCAGTTCTTC. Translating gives CASTLSGSSSYNEQFF.

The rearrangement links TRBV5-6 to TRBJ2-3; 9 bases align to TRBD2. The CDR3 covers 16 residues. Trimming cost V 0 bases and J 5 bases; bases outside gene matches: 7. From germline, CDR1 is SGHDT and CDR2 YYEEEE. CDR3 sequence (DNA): TGTGCCAGCAGCTTGGTTGCGGGGGGGCCCATAGATACGCAGTATTTT. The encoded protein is CASSLVAGGPIDTQYF.

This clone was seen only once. The CDR3 bases are TGTGCCACCAGCAAGTCCTACGAGGCCTACGAGCAGTACTTC. It encodes CATSKSYEAYEQYF. The chain is built from TRBV15 and TRBJ2-7; no clear D gene. The germline V gene has CDR1 LNHNV and CDR2 YYDKDF (reference sequence). V dropped 4 bases and J dropped 2 bases, with 12 bases sitting between them. CDR3 length equals 14 residues.

The CDR3 sequence is CASSITGGASYEQYF. CDR3 DNA sequence: TGTGCCAGCAGCATCACAGGGGGAGCCTCCTACGAGCAGTACTTC. The chain combines TRBV7-2 with TRBJ2-7; 8 bases agree with TRBD1. The germline V gene encodes CDR1 SGHTA and CDR2 FQGNSA. The junction had 6 bases not matched to a gene; V was cut back by 5 bases and J by 0 bases. The CDR3 sequence is 15 residues long.

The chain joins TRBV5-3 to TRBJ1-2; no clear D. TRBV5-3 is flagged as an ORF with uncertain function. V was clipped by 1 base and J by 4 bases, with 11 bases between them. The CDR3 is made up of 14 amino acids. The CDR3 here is CARSLTMLSYGYTF. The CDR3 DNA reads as TGTGCCAGAAGCTTGACGATGCTATCCTATGGCTACACCTTC.

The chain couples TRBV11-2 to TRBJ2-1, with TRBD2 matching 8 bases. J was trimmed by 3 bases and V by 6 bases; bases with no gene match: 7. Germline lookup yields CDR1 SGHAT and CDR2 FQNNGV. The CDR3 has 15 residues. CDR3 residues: CASRWTSSSYNEQFF. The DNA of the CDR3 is TGTGCCAGCAGATGGACTAGCTCTAGCTACAATGAGCAGTTCTTC. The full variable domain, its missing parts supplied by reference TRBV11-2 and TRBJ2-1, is EAGVAQSPRYKIIEKRQSVAFWCNPISGHATLYWYQQILGQGPKLLIQFQNNGVVDDSQLPKDRFSAERLKGVDSTLKIQPAKLEDSAVYLCASRWTSSSYNEQFFGPGTRLTVL.

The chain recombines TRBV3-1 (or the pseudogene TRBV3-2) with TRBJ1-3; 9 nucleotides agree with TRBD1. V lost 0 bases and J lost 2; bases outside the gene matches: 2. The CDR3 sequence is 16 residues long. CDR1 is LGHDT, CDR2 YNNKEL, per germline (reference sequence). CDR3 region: CASSQDHRGPGNTIYF. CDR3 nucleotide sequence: TGTGCCAGCAGCCAAGACCACAGGGGGCCTGGAAACACCATATATTTT.